This TCR beta chain comes out of a study of blood T cells in healthy people across ages. The CDR3 extends over 14 amino acids. Trimming took off 6 bases at V and 0 bases at J, with 11 bases between the two ends. A second PCR, run for about 6 to 11 cycles, used a sample-barcoded 5' primer plus a J-beta primer mix. No fewer than 2.5 million CDR3-containing paired-end reads came from each sample. In TCRdb, the 5' RACE reads were re-called with MiXCR into one record per CDR3 protein. In the table there are around 1.1 million distinct CDR3 sequences, approximately 38% of which are singletons. Donors gave around 9.3 milliliters of peripheral blood apiece.

The gene calls are TRBV12-3 or TRBV12-4 and TRBJ1-2, with D possibly TRBD1 on 5 matching bases. This TCR derives from a man aged 18-30 years in good health. The material sequenced was blood. CDR3 in DNA: TGTGCCAGCAGCAGGGCGGGGGCTAACTATGGCTACACCTTC. Translation: CASSRAGANYGYTF.